This TCR beta chain was sequenced for a study of regulatory T cells in long-lasting Graves disease (dated by TCRdb to the early 2020s). Some background on the complete study: Antithyroid drugs had been taken for less than 3 months by newly diagnosed Graves' disease patients. TCR sequencing covered approximately 13 persistent and around 20 newly diagnosed Graves' disease patients, approximately 33 samples in total. The study was registered as a clinical trial and conducted in China. Persistent Graves' disease patients were compared with newly diagnosed Graves' disease patients by peripheral blood TCR sequencing and RNA sequencing.

In light of the paper, this sample's time point label describes: newly diagnosed GD, antithyroid drugs for less than 3 months. RNA was extracted from PBMCs in TRIzol for both TCR sequencing and RNA sequencing. The diagnosis of Graves' disease was made according to American Thyroid Association guidelines. Patients for the study were recruited at an endocrinology department in Xi'an, China. From each patient, around 9 milliliters of peripheral blood was collected into an EDTA anticoagulant tube. Ficoll Paque Plus density gradient separation was used to isolate PBMCs, and no further T cell sorting was performed. RNA quality was checked with an Agilent 2100 Bioanalyzer and agarose gel, and concentration with a NanoDrop 2000. Receptor libraries were prepared by multiplex PCR. TCRdb lists the instrument as Illumina HiSeq 4000. TCR beta libraries were built with iRepertoire HTBI primers and Arm-PCR amplification of CDR3 regions. Gel purification was performed on PCR products prior to sequencing. In the paper's pipeline: Gene usage analysis of CDR3 amino acid clonotypes relied on the approximately 62 TRBV and 14 TRBJ segments identified across samples. Filtered high-quality paired reads were merged into contigs using COPE and FqMerger. Contigs were aligned with BLAST to IMGT TRBV, TRBD and TRBJ reference genes, and CDR3 was defined per IMGT. Highly expanded clones were defined as clonotypes with a frequency above 0.1%. Repertoire diversity was measured by Shannon entropy, and V-J evenness by the Gini coefficient. Clonotypes shared by more than one individual were considered public. TCRdb cleaned the public reads at Q25 with fastp, built clones with MiXCR and kept in-frame beta chains. Every entry covers one CDR3 protein and lists the most common genes and DNA from its rows. TCRdb assigned the V and J calls; the authors' analysis was not used. The table for this sample lists around 420,000 distinct CDR3 sequences; approximately 15% of them were counted only once. About 8.3% of the sample rests with the top ten.

Worth noting for this clonotype: Its antigen is not yet known. Within one base of it there is no much larger clone, and no base qualities were kept.

CDR1 and CDR2 are drawn from the germline V gene (reference sequence): DFQATT, SNEGSKA. There are 15 amino acids in the CDR3, from cysteine to phenylalanine inclusive. Only the CDR3 DNA is retained, 45 bases long and in frame from the first base. Trimming costs V 2 bases and J 1 base, and their ends lie 13 bases apart. Findings and caveats that apply to the study as a whole: Sequencing and analysis were limited to the TCR beta chain. Because the primary lesion, thyroid tissue, could not be accessed, the study looked at peripheral blood alone. A larger number of public clonotypes was shared among persistent patients (over 2,500) than among newly diagnosed patients (around 890). The authors noted that the small sample size was a limitation that may lower accuracy. Compared with newly diagnosed patients, persistent Graves' disease patients had lower TCR Shannon entropy and fewer highly expanded clones, which suggests clonal expansion. TRBV28, TRBJ1-2 and TRBJ2-5 were preferentially used in persistent disease, while TRBV20-1 and TRBJ2-1 were favored in newly diagnosed disease.

The data were also submitted as part of a second study, on T cells in Graves' hyperthyroidism and ophthalmopathy. The second source states: Graves' hyperthyroidism was defined as stable when no progression to ophthalmopathy occurred over 18 months of follow-up. Hyperthyroidism patients were aged 18 to 65 years and newly diagnosed, with disease duration of less than 2 months. Patients with uncontrolled infections, other autoimmune diseases, pregnancy or lactation were excluded. Clinical symptoms, serum thyroxine and TRAb, thyroid ultrasound, and orbital computed tomography formed the basis for the diagnoses. The first round of RT-PCR for the TCR CDR3 was performed with the HTBI primer set and the Qiagen OneStep RT-PCR kit. Most expanded thyroid clonotypes (frequency above 0.001) were also detected in blood, suggesting blood repertoires may reflect thyroid immune responses. Ophthalmopathy was separated from stable hyperthyroidism by a 13 V-J signature model, with 85% to 90% sensitivity and about 84% specificity obtained in cross-validation and 80%/75% obtained in testing. In validation, the model predicted progression to ophthalmopathy a median of roughly 6.1 months before onset, with 65% to 71% sensitivity and nearly 75% specificity. A discovery cohort of about 100 patients, 43 with Graves' ophthalmopathy and approximately 55 with stable Graves' hyperthyroidism, was used to find distinguishing TCR V-J signatures. Prospective prediction of ophthalmopathy was tested in an independent validation cohort of some 20 hyperthyroidism patients and 15 to 17 patients who later progressed to ophthalmopathy. The approximately 100 discovery patients were randomly divided into training and test sets at a 7:3 ratio. Thyroid tissue and blood T-cell repertoires from about 6 Graves' hyperthyroidism patients were also compared in the study. Once sampling was done, hyperthyroidism patients were given methimazole at a starting dose of 30 mg daily, whereas ophthalmopathy patients were given high-dose intravenous methylprednisolone. Libraries were constructed in a second round of multiplex PCR, after which size selection and purification were performed. Libraries were sequenced paired-end with 100 bp reads on an Illumina HiSeq2000. SOAPnuke was used to process the raw data, removing reads that contained adapters or uncalled bases, had a mean Phred below 15, or lacked an exact match to the constant primer or identifier. High-quality paired reads were merged with COPE v1.2.5, and unique nucleotide sequences were defined as clonotypes. MiTCR v1.1 was used to align the clonotypes against IMGT TRBV, TRBD and TRBJ reference segments. The analysis included only V-J combinations with a frequency above 0.0001, which together covered around 99% of the repertoires. A TCS score was defined as the ratio of F50 (clonal expansion) to E x V (chaos), with BLOSUM62-based TCRdist applied between CDR3 peptides within each V-J. Welch's t-statistics and random forest reduced around 520 V-J features to about 13, which were used in a naive Bayes classifier (R e1071). Sample size was not statistically predetermined, and investigators were not blinded to group allocation. TCR Vbeta CDR3 sequencing of 130 to 150 peripheral blood samples (roughly 41 ophthalmopathy, about 75 hyperthyroidism and 17 progressor patients) is reported in the paper.

This TCR derives from a woman between 40 and 50 years old with Graves disease. Donor details come from another sample of the same person, matched by shared clones. The sample consisted of peripheral blood mononuclear cells (PBMCs), taken at new diagnosis, from a patient treated with antithyroid drugs. Recombination linked TRBV20-1 to TRBJ2-3, and possibly TRBD2, on 6 matching bases. The CDR3 protein: CSARSEWGGTDTQYF. The DNA sequence is given as TGCAGTGCTAGAAGTGAATGGGGGGGCACAGATACGCAGTATTTT.